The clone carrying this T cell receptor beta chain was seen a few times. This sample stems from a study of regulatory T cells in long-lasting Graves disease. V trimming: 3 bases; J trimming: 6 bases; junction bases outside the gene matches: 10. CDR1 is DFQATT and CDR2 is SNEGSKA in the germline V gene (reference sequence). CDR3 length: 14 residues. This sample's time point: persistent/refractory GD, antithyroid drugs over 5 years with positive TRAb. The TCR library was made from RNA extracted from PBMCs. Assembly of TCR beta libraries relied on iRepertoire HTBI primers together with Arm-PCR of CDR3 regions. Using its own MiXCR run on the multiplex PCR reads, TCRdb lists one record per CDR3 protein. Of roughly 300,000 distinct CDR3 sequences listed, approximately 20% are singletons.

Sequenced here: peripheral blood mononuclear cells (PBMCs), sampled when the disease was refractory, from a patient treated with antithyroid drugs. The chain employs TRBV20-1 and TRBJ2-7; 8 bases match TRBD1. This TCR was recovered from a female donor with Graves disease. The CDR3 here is CSASTTGARAEQYF. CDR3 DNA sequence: TGCAGTGCTAGTACGACAGGGGCGAGAGCCGAGCAGTACTTC.